This TCR beta chain was identified in a study of OX40 agonist ivuxolimab in advanced cancers. As for the study in general: Ivuxolimab, which patients received intravenously every 2 weeks, was dosed at 0.01 to 10 mg/kg. Partial responses were observed in three patients, of whom one had hepatocellular carcinoma and two had cutaneous melanoma.

Study results and limitations: The authors did not determine the antigen specificity of the expanded peripheral T cells.

Turning to this clone: What it binds is not known.

Blood got drawn at baseline, again on cycle 4 day 1, and then on cycle 7 day 1. Assay: immunoSEQ multiplex PCR; the TCRdb copy retains only in-frame clones and omits some. The sample includes around 81,000 clones, about 86% of them seen just once. The sequence was obtained from an adult with an advanced solid tumor such as melanoma, head and neck, liver or kidney cancer. The sequenced sample was CD4+ or CD8+ T cells sorted from blood, obtained in a trial of the OX40 agonist ivuxolimab.

The CDR3 loop reads CASSVFPRGGERDTEAFF. The CDR3 DNA reads TGTGCCAGCAGCGTGTTTCCCAGAGGGGGGGAGAGGGACACTGAAGCTTTCTTT. The chain is built from TRBV7-9 and TRBJ1-1; maybe TRBD1 (6 bases). Trimming pared 5 bases from V and 3 bases from J, leaving 25 bases between. This CDR3 has 18 residues. Germline V gene data show CDR1 as SEHNR and CDR2 as FQNEAQ (reference sequence).